This is a list of T cell receptor beta chains from one sample in a study of identical twins. In TCRdb, the 5' RACE reads were re-called with MiXCR into one record per CDR3 protein. Among 1,800,000 or so distinct CDR3 sequences listed, about 32% were seen once. Sequencing was done on a sample of cord blood. These receptors originate from a newborn girl in good health. CDR3s include the opening cysteine and the closing phenylalanine or tryptophan. A D gene is named only where the DNA matches it firmly. The size of a clone is reported for some rows only, either as once, few or many, or as a class for expanded clones.

len	j_gene	abundance	v_gene	d_gene	CDR3aa	CDR3nt
16	TRBJ2-3	.	TRBV6-1	TRBD1	CASSDRDRVGTDTQYF	TGTGCCAGCAGCGATAGGGACAGGGTGGGAACAGATACGCAGTATTTT
13	TRBJ2-2	.	TRBV10-1	.	CASSEFAGGELFF	TGCGCCAGCAGTGAGTTTGCAGGCGGGGAGCTGTTTTTT
13	TRBJ2-7	few	TRBV10-3	TRBD2	CAIGGGPTYEQYF	TGTGCCATCGGCGGGGGGCCCACCTACGAGCAGTACTTC
13	TRBJ2-5	few	TRBV20-1	.	CSAPGVSGETQYF	TGCAGTGCCCCGGGGGTTTCGGGAGAGACCCAGTACTTC
15	TRBJ1-5	.	TRBV12-3/TRBV12-4	.	CASRPGVGGNQPQHF	TGTGCCAGCAGACCAGGGGTGGGGGGCAATCAGCCCCAGCATTTT
16	TRBJ2-1	.	TRBV7-2	TRBD2	CASSLVGTTSYNEQFF	TGTGCCAGCAGCTTAGTCGGGACTACCTCCTACAATGAGCAGTTCTTC
17	TRBJ2-7	.	TRBV15	TRBD1	CATSRDLNRDRGSEQYF	TGTGCCACCAGCAGAGATCTAAACCGGGACAGGGGGTCCGAGCAGTACTTC
16	TRBJ2-1	.	TRBV28	TRBD2	CASSPFRGGLIYEQFF	TGTGCCAGCAGCCCCTTCCGGGGGGGCCTAATCTATGAGCAGTTCTTC
15	TRBJ2-5	.	TRBV20-1	TRBD1	CSATDSGTGQETQYF	TGCAGTGCTACAGACTCCGGGACAGGACAAGAGACCCAGTACTTC
18	TRBJ2-1	few	TRBV7-9	.	CASSLVGVGLHSYNEQFF	TGTGCCAGCAGCTTAGTCGGCGTGGGACTCCATTCCTACAATGAGCAGTTCTTC
15	TRBJ1-2	.	TRBV28	.	CASSPSGTRNYGYTF	TGTGCCAGCAGTCCCTCGGGGACAAGGAACTATGGCTACACCTTC
14	TRBJ1-6	.	TRBV4-1	.	CASRSPTRGSPLHF	TGCGCCAGCAGGTCCCCAACTAGAGGTTCACCCCTCCACTTT
19	TRBJ1-3	once	TRBV7-9	.	CASSLPPGQAPFAGNTIYF	TGTGCCAGCAGCTTACCCCCCGGACAAGCTCCCTTCGCTGGAAACACCATATATTTT
16	TRBJ2-7	few	TRBV5-8	TRBD2	CASSSYRLAGENEQYF	TGTGCCAGCAGCTCATACCGACTAGCGGGAGAGAATGAGCAGTACTTC
15	TRBJ2-1	.	TRBV7-2	TRBD2	CASHAAGGLDNEQFF	TGTGCCAGTCATGCGGCGGGGGGGCTCGACAATGAGCAGTTCTTC
18	TRBJ2-7	few	TRBV3-1	TRBD2	CASSQEIIAGANYNEQYF	TGTGCCAGCAGCCAAGAAATAATAGCGGGGGCCAACTACAATGAGCAGTACTTC
17	TRBJ2-3	.	TRBV12-3/TRBV12-4	TRBD2	CASSLIRLAGETDTEYF	TGTGCCAGCAGTTTGATTCGACTAGCGGGGGAAACAGATACGGAATATTTT
13	TRBJ1-1	.	TRBV2	.	CASSEEQRTEAFF	TGTGCCAGCAGTGAAGAGCAAAGAACTGAAGCTTTCTTT
11	TRBJ1-2	few	TRBV20-1	.	CSADRFEGYTF	TGCAGTGCTGACAGGTTCGAGGGCTACACCTTC
14	TRBJ2-7	.	TRBV5-1	.	CASSKTFGGYEQYF	TGCGCCAGCAGCAAGACATTTGGGGGGTACGAGCAGTACTTC
17	TRBJ2-1	few	TRBV5-4	TRBD2	CASSLGALAGIYNEQFF	TGTGCCAGCAGCTTGGGTGCCCTAGCGGGAATCTACAATGAGCAGTTCTTC
13	TRBJ1-4	few	TRBV12-3/TRBV12-4	.	CASTQRQNEKLFF	TGTGCCAGCACCCAGAGGCAGAATGAAAAACTGTTTTTT
11	TRBJ2-7	many	TRBV20-1	.	CSAPDSYEQYF	TGCAGTGCCCCCGACAGTTACGAGCAGTACTTC
14	TRBJ2-5	.	TRBV6-1	.	CASSEALTGETQYF	TGTGCCAGCAGTGAAGCGCTAACGGGGGAGACCCAGTACTTC
16	TRBJ2-3	few	TRBV6-6	TRBD1	CASGESPGGIPDTQYF	TGTGCCAGCGGGGAGAGTCCAGGGGGCATTCCCGATACGCAGTATTTT
15	TRBJ2-7	few	TRBV6-1	TRBD1	CASIGWGQGDYEQYF	TGTGCCAGCATTGGATGGGGACAGGGGGACTACGAGCAGTACTTC
12	TRBJ2-7	.	TRBV20-1	.	CSASPESYEQYF	TGCAGTGCTAGTCCGGAGTCCTACGAGCAGTACTTC
12	TRBJ2-7	many	TRBV4-2	.	CASSERIQEQYF	TGTGCCAGCAGCGAAAGGATCCAAGAGCAGTACTTC
15	TRBJ2-7	many	TRBV28	.	CASSLWDKGSYEQYF	TGTGCCAGCAGTTTATGGGACAAGGGTTCCTACGAGCAGTACTTC
11	TRBJ1-2	few	TRBV20-1	.	CSATVHEGYTF	TGCAGTGCCACCGTTCACGAGGGCTACACCTTC
15	TRBJ1-2	.	TRBV5-5	.	CASSLVAQEDYGYTF	TGTGCCAGCAGCTTGGTGGCCCAGGAAGACTATGGCTACACCTTC
14	TRBJ2-1	many	TRBV7-2	.	CASSYTFLYNEQFF	TGTGCCAGCAGCTATACCTTCCTTTACAATGAGCAGTTCTTC
15	TRBJ1-2	.	TRBV27	TRBD1	CASTSSGQGNYGYTF	TGTGCCAGCACCTCAAGCGGACAGGGCAACTATGGCTACACCTTC
13	TRBJ1-2	.	TRBV3-1	.	CASSQETPYGYTF	TGTGCCAGCAGCCAAGAGACTCCCTATGGCTACACCTTC
17	TRBJ2-3	few	TRBV5-6	TRBD2	CASSSIVLAGDRDTQYF	TGTGCCAGCAGCTCGATCGTACTAGCGGGAGATAGGGATACGCAGTATTTT
15	TRBJ1-5	few	TRBV12-3/TRBV12-4	.	CASSEQGGGNQPQHF	TGTGCCAGCAGTGAACAGGGAGGGGGCAATCAGCCCCAGCATTTT
15	TRBJ1-2	.	TRBV12-3/TRBV12-4	TRBD1	CASSLRSDRAYGYTF	TGTGCCAGCAGTTTGCGGTCCGACAGGGCCTATGGCTACACCTTC
13	TRBJ2-1	.	TRBV20-1	.	CSARLVGDNEQFF	TGCAGTGCCCGACTAGTGGGAGACAATGAGCAGTTCTTC
16	TRBJ2-3	.	TRBV7-2	.	CASSLAGGAVLDTQYF	TGTGCCAGCAGCTTAGCTGGGGGGGCCGTTCTTGATACGCAGTATTTT
17	TRBJ2-7	.	TRBV5-1	TRBD2	CASSLEVGLADYNEQYF	TGCGCCAGCAGCTTGGAGGTTGGACTAGCCGACTACAATGAGCAGTACTTC